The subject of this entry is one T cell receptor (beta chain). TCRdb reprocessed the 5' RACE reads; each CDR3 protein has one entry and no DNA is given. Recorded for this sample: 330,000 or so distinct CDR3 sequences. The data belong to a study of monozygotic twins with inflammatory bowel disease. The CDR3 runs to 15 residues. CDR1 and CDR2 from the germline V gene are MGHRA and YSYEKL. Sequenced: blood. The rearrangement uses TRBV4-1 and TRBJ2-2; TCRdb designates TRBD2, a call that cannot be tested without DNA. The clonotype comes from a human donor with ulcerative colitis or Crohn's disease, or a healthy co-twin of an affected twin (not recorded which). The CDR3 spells CASSQGPGLAGELFF.